This T cell receptor (beta chain) was recovered during a study of blood T cell repertoires in COVID-19. Turning to the study itself: Samples came from the United States, Italy and Spain, spanning acute and convalescent COVID-19. In each case, the material was cDNA or gDNA derived from T cells, B-cell-depleted T cells, or PBMCs.

In the study's own analysis: Reference gene primer amplification gave estimated nucleated cell counts. This table comes from immunoSEQ multiplex PCR, and its TCRdb copy is limited to in-frame clones, with some not included. Clone size and the V and J calls come from that table; the DNA yielded D and trimming. Among about 210,000 clones listed, around 83% were seen once. There are 13 residues in the CDR3. V was cut by 2 bases and J by 0 bases, with 6 bases left in between. Germline lookup yields CDR1 SGHRS and CDR2 YFSETQ. The rearrangement links TRBV5-1 to TRBJ2-7, with a tentative D call TRBD1 (5 bases). This TCR was sampled from a man aged 50 to 59 with active or convalescent COVID-19. Sequenced input: peripheral blood. CDR3 coding DNA: TGCGCCAGCAGCTTTACAGGCTCCTACGAGCAGTACTTC. Protein: CASSFTGSYEQYF. Full variable domain (rest looked up from reference TRBV5-1 and TRBJ2-7): KAGVTQTPRYLIKTRGQQVTLSCSPISGHRSVSWYQQTPGQGLQFLFEYFSETQRNKGNFPGRFSGRQFSNSRSEMNVSTLELGDSALYLCASSFTGSYEQYFGPGTRLTVT.